This T cell receptor beta chain was recovered during a study of T cells expressing NK-cell markers. TCRdb derives one entry per CDR3 protein from the 5' RACE reads, leaving out DNA. The sample totals approximately 460,000 distinct CDR3 sequences. This CDR3 is 16 amino acids long. The germline CDR1 and CDR2 sequences are SGHDN and FVKESK. The sequence was collected from a woman between 18 and 70 years old in good health. This chain links TRBV14 with TRBJ2-1; there is no DNA to check the TCRdb D call of TRBD2. Sample: blood T cells: a sorted CD56 or NKG2C T cell subset, CD4+ or CD8+ T cells, or bulk PBMC T cells (not recorded which). CDR3 loop: CASSAPGPAAYNEQFF.